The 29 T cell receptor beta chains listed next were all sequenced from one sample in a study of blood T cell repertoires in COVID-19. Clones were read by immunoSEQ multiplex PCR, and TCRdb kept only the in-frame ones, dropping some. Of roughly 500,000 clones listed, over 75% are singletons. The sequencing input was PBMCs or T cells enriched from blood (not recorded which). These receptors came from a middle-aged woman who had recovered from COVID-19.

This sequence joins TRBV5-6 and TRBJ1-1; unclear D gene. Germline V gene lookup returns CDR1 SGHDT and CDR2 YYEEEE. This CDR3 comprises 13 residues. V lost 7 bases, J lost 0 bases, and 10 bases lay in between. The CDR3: CASSETMNTEAFF. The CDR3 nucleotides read TGTGCCAGCTCCGAGACTATGAACACTGAAGCTTTCTTT.

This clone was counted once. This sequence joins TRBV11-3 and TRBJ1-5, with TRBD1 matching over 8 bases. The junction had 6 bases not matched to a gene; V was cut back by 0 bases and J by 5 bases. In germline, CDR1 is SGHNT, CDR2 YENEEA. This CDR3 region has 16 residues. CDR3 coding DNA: TGTGCCAGCAGCTTAGACTCGGACAGGGATGATCAGCCCCAGCATTTT. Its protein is CASSLDSDRDDQPQHF.

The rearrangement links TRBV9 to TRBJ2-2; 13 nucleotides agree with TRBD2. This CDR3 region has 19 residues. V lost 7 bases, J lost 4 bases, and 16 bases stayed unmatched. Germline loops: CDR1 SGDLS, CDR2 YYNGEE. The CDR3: CASGRTSGRTSGFTGELFF. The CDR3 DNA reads TGTGCCAGCGGTCGGACTAGCGGGAGAACCTCGGGGTTCACCGGGGAGCTGTTTTTT. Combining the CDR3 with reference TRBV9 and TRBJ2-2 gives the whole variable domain DSGVTQTPKHLITATGQRVTLRCSPRSGDLSVYWYQQSLDQGLQFLIQYYNGEERAKGNILERFSAQQFPDLHSELNLSSLELGDSALYFCASGRTSGRTSGFTGELFFGEGSRLTVL.

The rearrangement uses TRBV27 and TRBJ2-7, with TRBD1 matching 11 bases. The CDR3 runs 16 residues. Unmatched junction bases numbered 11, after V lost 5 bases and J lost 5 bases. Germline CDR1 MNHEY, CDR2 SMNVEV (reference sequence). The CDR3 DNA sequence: TGTGCCAGCAGTCCCGCCTTGGGGGACAGGGGGGACGAGCAGTACTTC. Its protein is CASSPALGDRGDEQYF.

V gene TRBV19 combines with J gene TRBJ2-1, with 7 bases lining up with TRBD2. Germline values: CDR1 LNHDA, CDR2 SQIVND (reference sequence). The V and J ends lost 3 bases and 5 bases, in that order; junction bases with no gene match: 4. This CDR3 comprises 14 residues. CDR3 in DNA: TGTGCCAGTAGTATTCTAGCGGTAGACAATGAGCAGTTCTTC. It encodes CASSILAVDNEQFF. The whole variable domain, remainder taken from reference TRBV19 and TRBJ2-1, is DGGITQSPKYLFRKEGQNVTLSCEQNLNHDAMYWYRQDPGQGLRLIYYSQIVNDFQKGDIAEGYSVSREKKESFPLTVTSAQKNPTAFYLCASSILAVDNEQFFGPGTRLTVL.

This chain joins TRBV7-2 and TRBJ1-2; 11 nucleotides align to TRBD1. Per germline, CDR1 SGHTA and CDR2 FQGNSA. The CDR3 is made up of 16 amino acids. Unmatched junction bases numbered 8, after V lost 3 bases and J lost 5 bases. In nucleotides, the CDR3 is TGTGCCAGCAGCTTGATCGAGGGACAGGGGGGTTATGGCTACACCTTC. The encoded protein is CASSLIEGQGGYGYTF.

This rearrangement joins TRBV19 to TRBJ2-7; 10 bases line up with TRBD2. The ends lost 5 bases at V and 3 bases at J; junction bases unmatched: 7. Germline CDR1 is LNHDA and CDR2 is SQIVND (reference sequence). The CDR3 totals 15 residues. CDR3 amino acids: CASSYTSGNFYEQYF. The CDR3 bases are TGTGCCAGTAGTTATACTAGCGGGAATTTCTACGAGCAGTACTTC.

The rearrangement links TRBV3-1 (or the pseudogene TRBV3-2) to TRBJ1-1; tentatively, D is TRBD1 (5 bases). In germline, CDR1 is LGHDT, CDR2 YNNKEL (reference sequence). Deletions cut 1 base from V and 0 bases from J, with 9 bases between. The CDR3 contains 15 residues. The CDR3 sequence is CASSQVGGMNTEAFF. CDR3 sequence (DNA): TGTGCCAGCAGCCAAGTCGGGGGGATGAACACTGAAGCTTTCTTT.

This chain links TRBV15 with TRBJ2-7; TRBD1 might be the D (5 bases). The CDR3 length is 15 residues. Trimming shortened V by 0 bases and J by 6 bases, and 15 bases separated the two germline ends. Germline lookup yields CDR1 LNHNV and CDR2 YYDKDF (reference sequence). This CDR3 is CATSRDRQGPTEQYF. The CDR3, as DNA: TGTGCCACCAGCAGAGATCGTCAGGGCCCCACCGAGCAGTACTTC.

CDR3 nucleotide sequence: TGTGCCAGCAGCCAAGATGGCCGGGAGGGCTCGGACGAGCAGTACTTC. The encoded protein is CASSQDGREGSDEQYF. V and J are TRBV3-1 (or the pseudogene TRBV3-2) and TRBJ2-7, with 8 bases lining up with TRBD2. The CDR3 covers 16 residues. The junction had 9 bases not matched to a gene; V was cut back by 0 bases and J by 5 bases. Germline-derived CDR1 and CDR2 are LGHDT and YNNKEL (reference sequence).

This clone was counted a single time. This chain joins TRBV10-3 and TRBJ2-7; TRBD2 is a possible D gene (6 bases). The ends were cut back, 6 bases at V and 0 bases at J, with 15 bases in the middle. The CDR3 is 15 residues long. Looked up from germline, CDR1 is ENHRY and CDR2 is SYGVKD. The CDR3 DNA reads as TGTGCCATCAGCCAAGGAGGGGACTTCTCCTACGAGCAGTACTTC. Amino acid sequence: CAISQGGDFSYEQYF.

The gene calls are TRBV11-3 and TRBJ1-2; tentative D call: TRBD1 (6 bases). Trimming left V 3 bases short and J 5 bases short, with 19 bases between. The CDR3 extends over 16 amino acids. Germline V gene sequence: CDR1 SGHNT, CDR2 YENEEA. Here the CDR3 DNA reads TGTGCCAGCAGCTTGGCGCCCGACAGGACCCCTTATGGCTACACCTTC. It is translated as CASSLAPDRTPYGYTF.

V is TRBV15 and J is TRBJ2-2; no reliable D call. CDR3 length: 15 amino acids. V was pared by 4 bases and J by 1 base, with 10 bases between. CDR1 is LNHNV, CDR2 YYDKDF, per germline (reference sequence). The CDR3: CATSTEHENTGELFF. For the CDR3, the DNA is TGTGCCACCAGCACTGAGCACGAGAACACCGGGGAGCTGTTTTTT.

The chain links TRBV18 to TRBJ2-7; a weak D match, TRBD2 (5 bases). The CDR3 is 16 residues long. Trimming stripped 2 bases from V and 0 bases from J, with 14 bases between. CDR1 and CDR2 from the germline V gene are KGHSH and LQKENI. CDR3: CASSPSRATTSYEQYF. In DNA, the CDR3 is TGTGCCAGCTCACCATCGAGGGCCACTACCTCCTACGAGCAGTACTTC.

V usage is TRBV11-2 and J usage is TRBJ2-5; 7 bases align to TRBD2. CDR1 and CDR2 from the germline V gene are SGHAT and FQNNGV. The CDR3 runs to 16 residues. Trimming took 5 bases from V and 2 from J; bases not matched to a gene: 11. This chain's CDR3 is CASSPRGVGGQETQYF. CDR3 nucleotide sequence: TGTGCCAGCAGCCCCCGGGGGGTGGGAGGTCAAGAGACCCAGTACTTC.

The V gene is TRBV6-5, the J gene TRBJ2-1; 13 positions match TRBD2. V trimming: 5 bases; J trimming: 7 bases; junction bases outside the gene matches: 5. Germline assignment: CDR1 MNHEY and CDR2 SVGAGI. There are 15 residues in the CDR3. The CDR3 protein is CASSPTSGGENEQFF. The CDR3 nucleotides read TGTGCCAGCAGTCCTACTAGCGGGGGGGAAAATGAGCAGTTCTTC.

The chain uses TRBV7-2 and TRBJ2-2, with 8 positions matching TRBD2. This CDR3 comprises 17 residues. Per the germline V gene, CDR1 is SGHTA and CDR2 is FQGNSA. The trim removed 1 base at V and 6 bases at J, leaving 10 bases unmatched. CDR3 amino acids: CASSLVGGLVSSGELFF. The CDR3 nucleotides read TGTGCCAGCAGCTTAGTCGGGGGACTAGTTTCTTCCGGGGAGCTGTTTTTT. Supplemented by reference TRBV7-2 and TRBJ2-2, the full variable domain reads GAGVSQSPSNKVTEKGKDVELRCDPISGHTALYWYRQSLGQGLEFLIYFQGNSAPDKSGLPSDRFSAERTGGSVSTLTIQRTQQEDSAVYLCASSLVGGLVSSGELFFGEGSRLTVL.

The CDR3 DNA reads as TGTGCCAGCAGTTACATAGGGGTGACTGAAGCTTTCTTT. Its translation: CASSYIGVTEAFF. The rearrangement joins TRBV6-5 to TRBJ1-1; a weak D match, TRBD1 (5 bases). The CDR3 consists of 13 residues. The germline V gene encodes CDR1 MNHEY and CDR2 SVGAGI. V gave up 2 bases and J gave up 5 bases, with 9 bases separating them.

Written as DNA, the CDR3 is TGTGCCAGCAGCCTCTGGACTAGCGGGCCTGGCGCAGATACGCAGTATTTT. It encodes CASSLWTSGPGADTQYF. The chain has TRBV7-8 and TRBJ2-3; 11 bases agree with TRBD2. Germline V gene lookup returns CDR1 SGHVS and CDR2 FQNEAQ. The CDR3 consists of 17 residues. V was clipped by 5 bases and J by 4 bases; unmatched bases: 11.

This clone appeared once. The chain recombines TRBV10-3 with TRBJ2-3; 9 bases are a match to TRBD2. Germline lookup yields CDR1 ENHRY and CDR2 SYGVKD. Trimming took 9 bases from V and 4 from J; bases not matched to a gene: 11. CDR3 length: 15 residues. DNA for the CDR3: TGTGCCATTGCCGATAGCGGGAGTAACCCAGATACGCAGTATTTT. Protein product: CAIADSGSNPDTQYF.

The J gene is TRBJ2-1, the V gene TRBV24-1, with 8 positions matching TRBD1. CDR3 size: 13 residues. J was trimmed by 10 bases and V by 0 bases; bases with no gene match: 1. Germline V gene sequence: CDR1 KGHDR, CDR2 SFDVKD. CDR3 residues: CATSDLRDREQFF. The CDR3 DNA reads TGTGCCACCAGTGATTTGAGGGACAGGGAGCAGTTCTTC.

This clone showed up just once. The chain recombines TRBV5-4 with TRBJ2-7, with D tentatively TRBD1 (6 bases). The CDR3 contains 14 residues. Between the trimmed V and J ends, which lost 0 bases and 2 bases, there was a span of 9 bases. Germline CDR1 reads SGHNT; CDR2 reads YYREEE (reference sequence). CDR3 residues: CASSLADRTYEQYF. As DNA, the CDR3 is TGTGCCAGCAGCTTGGCCGACAGGACCTACGAGCAGTACTTC. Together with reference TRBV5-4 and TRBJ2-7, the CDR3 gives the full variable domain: ETGVTQSPTHLIKTRGQQVTLRCSSQSGHNTVSWYQQALGQGPQFIFQYYREEENGRGNFPPRFSGLQFPNYSSELNVNALELDDSALYLCASSLADRTYEQYFGPGTRLTVT.

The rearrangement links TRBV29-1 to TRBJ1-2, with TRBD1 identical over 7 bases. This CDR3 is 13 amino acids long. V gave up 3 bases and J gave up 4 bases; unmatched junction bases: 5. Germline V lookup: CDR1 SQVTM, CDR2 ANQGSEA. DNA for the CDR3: TGCAGCGTTGACGGAGGGGGCAGCTATGGCTACACCTTC. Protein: CSVDGGGSYGYTF.

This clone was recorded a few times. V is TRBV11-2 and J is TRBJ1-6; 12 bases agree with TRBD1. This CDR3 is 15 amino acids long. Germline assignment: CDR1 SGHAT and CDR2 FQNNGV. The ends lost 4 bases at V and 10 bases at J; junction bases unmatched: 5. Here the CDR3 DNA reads TGTGCCAGCAGCTCCCGGGACAGGGGGCGATCACCCCTCCACTTT. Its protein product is CASSSRDRGRSPLHF.

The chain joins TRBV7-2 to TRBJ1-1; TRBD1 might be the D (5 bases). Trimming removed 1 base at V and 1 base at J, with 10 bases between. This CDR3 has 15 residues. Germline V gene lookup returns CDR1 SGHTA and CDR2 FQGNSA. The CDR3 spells CASSLVGGTNTEAFF. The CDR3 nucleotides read TGTGCCAGCAGCTTAGTCGGGGGAACGAACACTGAAGCTTTCTTT.

CDR3 nucleotides: TGTGCCACCAGTGACCCTAGCGGAGCGCCGGATACGCAGTATTTT. Protein product: CATSDPSGAPDTQYF. This sequence joins TRBV24-1 and TRBJ2-3, with TRBD2 matching 7 bases. V dropped 4 bases and J dropped 6; count of bases not matched to a gene: 9. The CDR3 has 15 amino acids. Germline lookup yields CDR1 KGHDR and CDR2 SFDVKD.

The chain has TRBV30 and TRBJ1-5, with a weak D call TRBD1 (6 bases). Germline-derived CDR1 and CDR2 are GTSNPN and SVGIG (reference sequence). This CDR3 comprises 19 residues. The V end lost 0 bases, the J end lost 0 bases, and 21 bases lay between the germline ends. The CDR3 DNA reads TGTGCCTGGAGTGTAAGGGGGAGAGGGTCCATTTATAGCAATCAGCCCCAGCATTTT. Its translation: CAWSVRGRGSIYSNQPQHF.

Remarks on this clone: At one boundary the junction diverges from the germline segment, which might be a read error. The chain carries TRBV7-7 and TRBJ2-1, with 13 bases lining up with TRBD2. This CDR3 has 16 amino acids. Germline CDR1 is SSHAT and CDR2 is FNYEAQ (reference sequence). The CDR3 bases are TGTGCTAGCAGCTTATCTTGGACTAGCGGGAGAAATGAGCAGTTCTTC. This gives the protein CASSLSWTSGRNEQFF.

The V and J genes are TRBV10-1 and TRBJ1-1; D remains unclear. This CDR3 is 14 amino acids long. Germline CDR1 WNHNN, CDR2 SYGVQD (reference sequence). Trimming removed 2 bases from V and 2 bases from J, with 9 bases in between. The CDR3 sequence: CASSERAGNTEAFF. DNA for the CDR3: TGCGCCAGCAGTGAGCGGGCGGGAAACACTGAAGCTTTCTTT.